This T cell receptor beta chain originates from a study of response to subunit inactivated influenza vaccine. General study findings and limits: Authors suggested seasonal influenza vaccinations each recruit few new T cells.

TCRdb recomputed calls from the RT-PCR reads with MiXCR, one row per CDR3 protein. The table includes about 480,000 distinct CDR3 sequences, 25% detected once. Concerning this clonotype: Its antigen remains unknown.

This sample comprised CD4+ T cells sorted from PBMCs, obtained approximately 5 days after vaccination. This TCR came from a man aged 50-60 years who received an inactivated influenza vaccine.

DNA for the CDR3: TGTGCCAGCAGCTTATCTGGCGGGGGGGCCCTTGGGGAGCTGTTTTTT. Its translation is CASSLSGGGALGELFF. V usage is TRBV7-2 and J usage is TRBJ2-2, with 9 bases fitting TRBD2. J lost 8 bases, V lost 2 bases, and 9 bases had no gene match. This CDR3 has 16 amino acids. CDR1 SGHTA and CDR2 FQGNSA come from the germline V gene.